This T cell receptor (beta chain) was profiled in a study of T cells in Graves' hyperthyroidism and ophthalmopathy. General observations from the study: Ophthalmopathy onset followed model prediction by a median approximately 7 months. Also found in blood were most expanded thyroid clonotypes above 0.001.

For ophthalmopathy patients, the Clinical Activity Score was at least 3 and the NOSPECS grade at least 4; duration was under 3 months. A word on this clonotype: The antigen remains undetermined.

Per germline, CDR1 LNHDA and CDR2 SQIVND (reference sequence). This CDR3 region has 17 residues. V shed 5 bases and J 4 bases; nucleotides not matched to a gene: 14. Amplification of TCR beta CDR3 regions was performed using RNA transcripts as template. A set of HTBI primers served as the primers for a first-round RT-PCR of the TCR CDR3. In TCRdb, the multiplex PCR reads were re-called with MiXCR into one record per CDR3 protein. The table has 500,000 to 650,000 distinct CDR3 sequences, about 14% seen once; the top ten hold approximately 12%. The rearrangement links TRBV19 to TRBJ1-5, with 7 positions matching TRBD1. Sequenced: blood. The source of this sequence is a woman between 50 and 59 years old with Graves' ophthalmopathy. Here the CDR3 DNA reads TGTGCCAGTAGTGGTCATTTTCTCCGGGACAGTAATCAGCCCCAGCATTTT. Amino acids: CASSGHFLRDSNQPQHF. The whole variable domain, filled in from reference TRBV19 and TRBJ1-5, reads DGGITQSPKYLFRKEGQNVTLSCEQNLNHDAMYWYRQDPGQGLRLIYYSQIVNDFQKGDIAEGYSVSREKKESFPLTVTSAQKNPTAFYLCASSGHFLRDSNQPQHFGDGTRLSIL.